Following are 28 T cell receptor beta chains from one sample sequenced in a study of T cell repertoires in cytomegalovirus infection. Using its own MiXCR run on the reads, TCRdb lists one record per CDR3 protein. The sample lists around 140,000 distinct CDR3 sequences; approximately 30% were seen once. Their antigens are not known. The material sequenced was CD8+ T cells from cultured PBMCs, taken from culture after CMV antigen stimulation. The receptor set was obtained from a human donor in good health (CMV status not recorded). Some clones in this sample may be carry-over from other donors' samples.

This sequence joins TRBV20-1 and TRBJ2-5, with no clear D. The germline V and J ends were trimmed by 0 bases and 1 base, with 6 bases remaining between them. The CDR3 consists of 13 residues. Germline V lookup: CDR1 DFQATT, CDR2 SNEGSKA (reference sequence). CDR3 loop: CSARELIQETQYF. DNA of the CDR3: TGCAGTGCTAGAGAACTGATCCAAGAGACCCAGTACTTC.

A word on this clonotype: A much larger clone sits a single nucleotide away, making a read error possible. The chain combines TRBV19 with TRBJ2-4; D ambiguous. Germline-derived CDR1 and CDR2 are LNHDA and SQIVND (reference sequence). The length of the CDR3 is 12 residues. This chain's CDR3 is CDSSSSGNIQYF. The CDR3 DNA reads as TGTGACAGTAGTTCTTCGGGAAACATTCAGTACTTC.

This clonotype occurred a few times. The chain carries TRBV25-1 and TRBJ1-1; a weak D match, TRBD1 (5 bases). This CDR3 is 13 amino acids long. CDR1 is MGHDK, CDR2 SYGVNS, per germline. V was clipped by 8 bases and J by 0 bases, with 10 bases between them. In DNA form, the CDR3 reads TGTGCCAGCGGGGACCTGATGAACACTGAAGCTTTCTTT. Its translation is CASGDLMNTEAFF.

The chain couples TRBV4-2 to TRBJ2-5; weak D call: TRBD2 (6 bases). Germline values: CDR1 LGHNA, CDR2 YNFKEQ. V lost 2 bases to trimming and J lost 5 bases, with 21 bases between them. The CDR3 has 17 amino acids. CDR3 amino acids: CASSQQAGWAGGETQYF. In DNA form, the CDR3 reads TGTGCCAGCAGCCAACAGGCAGGGTGGGCCGGGGGTGAGACCCAGTACTTC.

The V gene is TRBV20-1, the J gene TRBJ2-1; 7 nucleotides align to TRBD2. This CDR3 is 15 amino acids long. J was trimmed by 3 bases and V by 1 base; bases with no gene match: 6. Germline lookup yields CDR1 DFQATT and CDR2 SNEGSKA (reference sequence). The CDR3 sequence: CSARVPSGDYNEQFF. CDR3 in DNA: TGCAGTGCTAGAGTCCCTAGCGGAGACTACAATGAGCAGTTCTTC.

The genes are TRBV20-1 and TRBJ1-2; maybe TRBD1 (5 bases). The CDR3 consists of 15 residues. Germline-derived CDR1 and CDR2 are DFQATT and SNEGSKA (reference sequence). V lost 4 bases and J lost 0, with 15 bases in between. The CDR3 reads CSAIQEDIANYGYTF. The CDR3 region has the DNA TGCAGTGCTATTCAAGAGGACATAGCTAACTATGGCTACACCTTC.

This clonotype was detected only a few times. V is TRBV6-6 and J is TRBJ2-2, with D possibly matching TRBD1 (6 bases). Trimming took 1 base from V and 6 from J, leaving 18 bases between them. Per the germline V gene, CDR1 is MNHNY and CDR2 is SVGAGI (reference sequence). The CDR3 loop spans 17 amino acids. CDR3 sequence: CASSYFAGVSNAGELFF. The CDR3 nucleotides read TGTGCCAGCAGTTACTTTGCAGGGGTGTCTAACGCCGGGGAGCTGTTTTTT.

The J gene is TRBJ1-5, the V gene TRBV20-1; 9 bases align to TRBD1. CDR1 and CDR2 (germline): DFQATT, SNEGSKA (reference sequence). This CDR3 comprises 14 residues. V shed 4 bases and J 2 bases; nucleotides not matched to a gene: 3. The CDR3 loop reads CSANRDRGNQPQHF. The CDR3 coding sequence is TGCAGTGCTAACCGGGACAGGGGCAATCAGCCCCAGCATTTT.

The rearrangement joins TRBV7-2 to TRBJ2-3; 7 nucleotides agree with TRBD2. V trimming: 7 bases; J trimming: 11 bases; junction bases outside the gene matches: 6. Germline CDR1 and CDR2: SGHTA and FQGNSA. CDR3 size: 11 residues. The CDR3 DNA is TGTGCCAGCATCTGGGGGGGGATGCAGTATTTT. It encodes CASIWGGMQYF.

Points on this clonotype: Germline is not matched at one junction end, which may reflect a read error. The chain joins TRBV12-3 or TRBV12-4 to TRBJ1-1; TRBD1 is a possible D gene (5 bases). The CDR3 sequence is 14 residues long. CDR3 in amino acids: CANSLGAVNTEAFF. DNA of the CDR3: TGTGCCAACAGTTTAGGGGCAGTAAACACTGAAGCTTTCTTT.

This rearrangement joins TRBV9 to TRBJ2-3; possible D gene TRBD2, 6 bases. From germline, CDR1 is SGDLS and CDR2 YYNGEE. The V and J ends lost 4 bases and 0 bases respectively, with 12 bases between them. This CDR3 comprises 15 residues. CDR3: CASSPFAGSTDTQYF. Written as DNA, the CDR3 is TGTGCCAGCAGCCCCTTTGCGGGGAGCACAGATACGCAGTATTTT.

This clonotype was observed a handful of times. The chain uses TRBV2 and TRBJ2-7; D gene unclear. The CDR3 contains 12 residues. CDR1 is SNHLY and CDR2 is FYNNEI in the germline V gene. This CDR3 is CAVGAGSYEQYF. The CDR3 DNA follows: TGTGCTGTTGGCGCCGGCTCCTACGAGCAGTACTTC.

Here the CDR3 DNA reads TGTGCCAGCAGTTTAGCTACACCAAAAGGAGATCAGCCCCAGCATTTT. It yields the protein CASSLATPKGDQPQHF. This chain uses TRBV12-3 or TRBV12-4 with TRBJ1-5, with no clear D. The CDR3 sequence is 16 residues long. With 0 bases removed from V and 5 bases from J, the gap between germline ends came to 14 bases.

The chain employs TRBV6-8 and TRBJ2-2, with 7 bases matching TRBD1. V trimming: 0 bases; J trimming: 2 bases; junction bases outside the gene matches: 15. The CDR3 runs to 20 residues. Germline V gene sequence: CDR1 MNHGY, CDR2 SAAAGT. The CDR3 nucleotides read TGTGCCAGCAGTTACTCGGTGGTCGGGATTGGGGACAGCAACACCGGGGAGCTGTTTTTT. Amino acid sequence: CASSYSVVGIGDSNTGELFF.

In its sample, this clonotype was seen many times. The chain has TRBV19 and TRBJ1-1; no definite D call. Germline assignment: CDR1 LNHDA and CDR2 SQIVND (reference sequence). V was cut by 5 bases and J by 5 bases, with 15 bases left in between. The CDR3 is 14 amino acids. The CDR3 DNA reads TGTGCCAGTAGTCCATCGTATCTGGGAACTGAAGCTTTCTTT. Amino acid sequence: CASSPSYLGTEAFF.

V is TRBV5-6 and J is TRBJ2-7; 7 bases agree with TRBD1. The V gene end was trimmed by 2 bases and the J gene end by 3 bases; junction bases not matched to a gene: 8. Germline V gene data show CDR1 as SGHDT and CDR2 as YYEEEE. CDR3 length: 15 amino acids. The DNA of the CDR3 is TGTGCCAGCAGCTTTCCCGGGACAGAGAGCTACGAGCAGTACTTC. Its protein is CASSFPGTESYEQYF.

The chain combines TRBV7-9 with TRBJ2-1; 7 bases are a match to TRBD1. Looked up from germline, CDR1 is SEHNR and CDR2 is FQNEAQ (reference sequence). The length of the CDR3 is 16 residues. J was trimmed by 1 base and V by 5 bases; bases with no gene match: 8. CDR3 sequence reads: CASSGYRGSSYNEQFF. DNA of the CDR3: TGTGCCAGCAGCGGATACAGGGGTTCTTCCTACAATGAGCAGTTCTTC.

This clonotype has just a few counts. The chain couples TRBV7-3 to TRBJ2-1, with 12 positions matching TRBD2. The V and J ends lost 3 bases and 5 bases, in that order; junction bases with no gene match: 8. Germline CDR1 SGHTA, CDR2 FQGTGA. The CDR3 is made up of 17 amino acids. The DNA for the CDR3 is TGTGCCAGCAGCTTGACTAGCGGGGGCATCCTGAACAATGAGCAGTTCTTC. As protein: CASSLTSGGILNNEQFF.

In this sample, this clonotype turned up many times. V usage is TRBV27 and J usage is TRBJ1-1; D not certain. CDR3 length: 15 residues. Germline V gene data show CDR1 as MNHEY and CDR2 as SMNVEV (reference sequence). V was shortened by 5 bases and J by 0 bases, with 13 bases between the two germline ends. The CDR3 nucleotides read TGTGCCAGCAGTACATGGGAGAGCATGAACACTGAAGCTTTCTTT. This codes for CASSTWESMNTEAFF.

This clonotype has only a few counts. V usage is TRBV12-3 or TRBV12-4 and J usage is TRBJ2-3, with 9 bases identical to TRBD2. The V gene end was trimmed by 5 bases and the J gene end by 4 bases; junction bases not matched to a gene: 4. This CDR3 region has 14 residues. CDR3 protein: CASSPAGGSDTQYF. The DNA for the CDR3 is TGTGCCAGCAGTCCCGCGGGGGGGTCAGATACGCAGTATTTT.

The J gene is TRBJ1-6, the V gene TRBV6-5, with 10 bases lining up with TRBD1. The CDR3 has 15 amino acids. Germline loops: CDR1 MNHEY, CDR2 SVGAGI. V lost 5 bases, J lost 10 bases, and 8 bases stayed unmatched. CDR3: CASSGRQGAGSPLHF. The CDR3 nucleotides are TGTGCCAGCAGTGGCCGACAGGGGGCCGGATCACCCCTCCACTTT.

This clonotype appeared a few times. The rearrangement uses TRBV6-5 and TRBJ1-1; no clear D. Germline lookup yields CDR1 MNHEY and CDR2 SVGAGI. The CDR3 length is 14 residues. The V and J ends lost 5 bases and 1 base respectively, with 11 bases between them. The CDR3: CASSPWTANTEAFF. CDR3 coding DNA: TGTGCCAGCAGTCCCTGGACCGCGAACACTGAAGCTTTCTTT.

There are a few counts of this clonotype. V gene TRBV7-2 combines with J gene TRBJ1-2; D perhaps matches TRBD1 (5 bases). Germline CDR1 is SGHTA and CDR2 is FQGNSA. The CDR3 length is 14 residues. The V end was cut by 5 bases, the J end by 4 bases, with 14 bases between. The CDR3 DNA reads TGTGCCAGCAGCCCAGGGTGGGCAGGCTATGGCTACACCTTC. Protein product: CASSPGWAGYGYTF.

This clonotype has just a few counts. V usage is TRBV7-9 and J usage is TRBJ1-6, with D unclear. From germline, CDR1 is SEHNR and CDR2 FQNEAQ (reference sequence). Trimming removed 1 base from V and 8 bases from J, with 9 bases in between. The CDR3 contains 14 residues. The CDR3 here is CASSLEGSDSPLHF. CDR3 in DNA: TGTGCCAGCAGCTTAGAAGGGTCGGATTCACCCCTCCACTTT. The full variable domain, with the rest looked up from reference TRBV7-9 and TRBJ1-6, is DTGVSQNPRHKITKRGQNVTFRCDPISEHNRLYWYRQTLGQGPEFLTYFQNEAQLEKSRLLSDRFSAERPKGSFSTLEIQRTEQGDSAMYLCASSLEGSDSPLHFGNGTRLTVT.

The CDR3 coding sequence is TGTGCCAGCAGCTCTCCCGGGACAGGGCTATACGAGCAGTACTTC. It yields the protein CASSSPGTGLYEQYF. The V and J genes are TRBV7-9 and TRBJ2-7; 9 nucleotides line up with TRBD1. The germline CDR1 and CDR2 sequences are SEHNR and FQNEAQ (reference sequence). The junction had 8 bases not matched to a gene; V was cut back by 4 bases and J by 4 bases. The length of the CDR3 is 15 residues.

CDR3 sequence (DNA): TGTGCCAGCAGCCAAGAAGCGTCAGGGTACGATGGCTACACCTTC. This sequence encodes CASSQEASGYDGYTF. The rearrangement uses TRBV4-2 and TRBJ1-2, with D perhaps matching TRBD1 (5 bases). The CDR3 runs 15 residues. CDR1 and CDR2 from the germline V gene are LGHNA and YNFKEQ. V was shortened by 0 bases and J by 6 bases, with 14 bases between the two germline ends.

DNA of the CDR3: TGTGCCAGCAGCTTAATTCGTCGGGAAACAGTTGAAGCTTTCTTT. As protein: CASSLIRRETVEAFF. J is TRBJ1-1 and V is TRBV7-3; D is uncertain. The V end was cut by 1 base, the J end by 7 bases, with 16 bases between. Germline-derived CDR1 and CDR2 are SGHTA and FQGTGA. CDR3 length equals 15 residues.

This clonotype was observed at least ten times. The chain uses TRBV5-1 and TRBJ2-3, with D hard to call. The CDR3 sequence is 16 residues long. Trimming shortened V by 4 bases and J by 1 base, and 16 bases separated the two germline ends. Germline lookup yields CDR1 SGHRS and CDR2 YFSETQ. CDR3 DNA sequence: TGCGCCAGCAGCGGCGGCGGCCTCGGTGGCACAGATACGCAGTATTTT. Translated: CASSGGGLGGTDTQYF.